Each of the 20 T cell receptor beta chains below was sequenced from the same sample in a study of neurological immune-mediated disorders. TCRdb independently ran MiXCR on the 5' RACE reads; one entry per CDR3 protein. The repertoire has about 52,000 distinct CDR3 sequences, 3% to 4% of them found once; the top ten carry roughly 7.1%. The sequenced sample was PBMCs. The receptors here all came from a man aged 55 to 69 with multiple sclerosis.

This clonotype was counted many times. The V call is TRBV20-1, the J call TRBJ2-3, with D possibly TRBD2 on 5 matching bases. Germline values: CDR1 DFQATT, CDR2 SNEGSKA (reference sequence). CDR3 length equals 15 residues. V was cut by 6 bases and J by 2 bases, with 18 bases left in between. The CDR3 bases are TGCAGTGCCGTCCGGAGGAGTGGGGACACAGATACGCAGTATTTT. Its protein is CSAVRRSGDTDTQYF.

The sample holds a few counts of this clonotype. A read error may explain this, as a much larger clone is one base away. The rearrangement joins TRBV5-1 to TRBJ2-7; 7 nucleotides match TRBD1. The CDR3 is made up of 12 amino acids. Germline CDR1 and CDR2: SGHRS and YFSETQ. Trimming cost V 4 bases and J 6 bases; bases outside gene matches: 4. The CDR3 DNA is TGCGCCAGCAGCCCCCCAGGGGGCGAGCAGTACTTC. Residues: CASSPPGGEQYF. Complete variable domain (other parts from reference TRBV5-1 and TRBJ2-7): KAGVTQTPRYLIKTRGQQVTLSCSPISGHRSVSWYQQTPGQGLQFLFEYFSETQRNKGNFPGRFSGRQFSNSRSEMNVSTLELGDSALYLCASSPPGGEQYFGPGTRLTVT.

This clonotype was recorded many times. The chain carries TRBV29-1 and TRBJ2-5, with 9 bases matching TRBD2. This CDR3 has 14 amino acids. CDR1 and CDR2 (germline): SQVTM, ANQGSEA. Trimming took 4 bases from V and 0 from J; bases not matched to a gene: 3. The CDR3, as DNA: TGCAGCGTTGTTCCTAGCGGGAACCAAGAGACCCAGTACTTC. It translates to CSVVPSGNQETQYF. Full variable domain (remainder filled in from reference TRBV29-1 and TRBJ2-5): SAVISQKPSRDICQRGTSLTIQCQVDSQVTMMFWYRQQPGQSLTLIATANQGSEATYESGFVIDKFPISRPNLTFSTLTVSNMSPEDSSIYLCSVVPSGNQETQYFGPGTRLLVL.

The sample holds many counts of this clonotype. This chain links TRBV27 with TRBJ2-7, with no clear D. The CDR3 extends over 13 amino acids. The germline V gene encodes CDR1 MNHEY and CDR2 SMNVEV (reference sequence). V shed 2 bases and J shed 5 bases, with 10 bases lying between them. The CDR3 DNA follows: TGTGCCAGCAGTTTAGGGTGTGGCAACGAGCAGTACTTC. Amino acids: CASSLGCGNEQYF.

This clonotype was seen repeatedly, ten times or more. The chain combines TRBV20-1 with TRBJ2-4; possibly TRBD1 for D (5 bases). Germline-derived CDR1 and CDR2 are DFQATT and SNEGSKA (reference sequence). This CDR3 is 14 amino acids long. Trimming pared 1 base from V and 3 bases from J, leaving 10 bases between. CDR3 DNA: TGCAGTGCTAGAGTAGTCAGGGACAAAAACATTCAGTACTTC. It encodes CSARVVRDKNIQYF.

This clonotype occurred a few times. This chain joins TRBV5-1 and TRBJ1-1; TRBD1 is a possible D gene (6 bases). Germline V lookup: CDR1 SGHRS, CDR2 YFSETQ. The CDR3 loop spans 14 amino acids. Trimming removed 1 base from V and 3 bases from J, with 10 bases in between. CDR3 protein: CASSLQGGYTEAFF. The CDR3 nucleotides read TGCGCCAGCAGCTTGCAAGGGGGGTACACTGAAGCTTTCTTT. The full variable domain, its missing parts supplied by reference TRBV5-1 and TRBJ1-1, is KAGVTQTPRYLIKTRGQQVTLSCSPISGHRSVSWYQQTPGQGLQFLFEYFSETQRNKGNFPGRFSGRQFSNSRSEMNVSTLELGDSALYLCASSLQGGYTEAFFGQGTRLTVV.

The chain is built from TRBV20-1 and TRBJ1-6; possible D gene TRBD1, 6 bases. V shed 3 bases and J shed 5 bases, with 17 bases lying between them. CDR3 size: 16 residues. Germline V gives CDR1 DFQATT, CDR2 SNEGSKA (reference sequence). DNA of the CDR3: TGCAGTGCTAGCGGGGGCCAGGGTGTTGATAATTCACCCCTCCACTTT. Translated, it gives CSASGGQGVDNSPLHF.

This clonotype was picked up many times. The chain combines TRBV5-6 with TRBJ2-3; D not certain. The germline V gene encodes CDR1 SGHDT and CDR2 YYEEEE. Trimming stripped 0 bases from V and 5 bases from J, with 4 bases between. This CDR3 comprises 12 residues. CDR3 protein: CASSLGLDTQYF. The CDR3 coding sequence is TGTGCCAGCAGCTTGGGGTTAGATACGCAGTATTTT. The variable domain in full, with the rest retrieved from reference TRBV5-6 and TRBJ2-3, is DAGVTQSPTHLIKTRGQQVTLRCSPKSGHDTVSWYQQALGQGPQFIFQYYEEEERQRGNFPDRFSGHQFPNYSSELNVNALLLGDSALYLCASSLGLDTQYFGPGTRLTVL.

This clonotype showed up many times. The chain recombines TRBV12-3 or TRBV12-4 with TRBJ2-4, with TRBD1 matching 8 bases. The junction had 6 bases not matched to a gene; V was cut back by 6 bases and J by 8 bases. The CDR3 runs to 13 residues. The CDR3 here is CASSARQGHIQYF. CDR3 DNA: TGTGCCAGCAGCGCTCGACAGGGGCACATTCAGTACTTC.

The table lists this clonotype with many counts. The V call is TRBV7-2, the J call TRBJ2-3, with D possibly TRBD2 on 5 matching bases. This CDR3 is 14 amino acids long. The germline CDR1 and CDR2 sequences are SGHTA and FQGNSA. V lost 5 bases, J lost 3 bases, and 12 bases lay in between. The CDR3 spells CASSPSRRTDTQYF. The CDR3 coding sequence is TGTGCCAGCAGCCCTAGCAGAAGAACAGATACGCAGTATTTT.

This clonotype appeared many times. The genes are TRBV4-1 and TRBJ1-1; D not certain. Trimming took off 4 bases at V and 3 bases at J, with 6 bases between the two ends. This CDR3 is 12 amino acids long. CDR1 is MGHRA, CDR2 YSYEKL, per germline. In DNA form, the CDR3 reads TGCGCCAGCAGCCCCTCCGACACTGAAGCTTTCTTT. Its translation: CASSPSDTEAFF.

Many counts were recorded for this clonotype. The chain carries TRBV29-1 and TRBJ1-1; D may be TRBD1 (5 bases). This CDR3 region has 12 residues. Germline assignment: CDR1 SQVTM and CDR2 ANQGSEA. V dropped 7 bases and J dropped 10 bases, with 19 bases sitting between them. The CDR3 coding sequence is TGCAGCGCCCATGACGGGACTATGGGAGCTTTCTTT. It specifies CSAHDGTMGAFF.

Only a few counts were recorded for this clonotype. A read error may explain this, as a much larger clone is one base away. J is TRBJ1-4 and V is TRBV28; tentatively, D is TRBD1 (5 bases). There are 15 residues in the CDR3. V dropped 7 bases and J dropped 4 bases, with 16 bases sitting between them. Per germline, CDR1 MDHEN and CDR2 SYDVKM. The CDR3 sequence: CASIQGGSLNEKLFF. The CDR3 nucleotides read TGTGCCAGCATCCAGGGCGGATCTCTTAATGAAAAACTGTTTTTT.

This clonotype was observed at least ten times. This sequence joins TRBV29-1 and TRBJ2-3; TRBD2 aligns across 7 bases. V lost 6 bases, J lost 3 bases, and 15 bases stayed unmatched. CDR3 length equals 16 residues. Germline V lookup: CDR1 SQVTM, CDR2 ANQGSEA. The CDR3 here is CSVHLIAGPGTDTQYF. The CDR3, as DNA: TGCAGCGTCCACCTTATAGCGGGTCCAGGGACAGATACGCAGTATTTT.

In its sample, this clonotype was seen many times. The chain couples TRBV20-1 to TRBJ2-5, with 9 bases matching TRBD1. Germline V CDR1 and CDR2: DFQATT, SNEGSKA (reference sequence). The CDR3 consists of 14 residues. V dropped 6 bases and J dropped 2; count of bases not matched to a gene: 7. The DNA of the CDR3 is TGCAGTGCGAGGACAGGGGACCAACAAGAGACCCAGTACTTC. It is translated as CSARTGDQQETQYF.

This clonotype was seen at least ten times. The chain combines TRBV20-1 with TRBJ1-5, with D possibly TRBD1 on 5 matching bases. Trimming took 1 base from V and 7 from J, leaving 11 bases between them. Germline loops: CDR1 DFQATT, CDR2 SNEGSKA (reference sequence). This CDR3 has 13 residues. CDR3 region: CSARVGREQPQHF. CDR3 DNA sequence: TGCAGTGCTAGAGTGGGGCGGGAGCAGCCCCAGCATTTT.

This clonotype was detected ten times or more. This chain uses TRBV12-3 or TRBV12-4 with TRBJ1-2; no clear D. The V and J ends lost 6 bases and 1 base respectively, with 9 bases between them. The CDR3 sequence is 13 residues long. Here the CDR3 DNA reads TGTGCCAGCAGCCGAGTAAATAACTATGGCTACACCTTC. Protein: CASSRVNNYGYTF.

This clonotype occurred a few times. The rearrangement links TRBV11-2 to TRBJ2-7; the D is unclear. Per germline, CDR1 SGHAT and CDR2 FQNNGV. Trimming cost V 0 bases and J 0 bases, with 9 bases left between them. This CDR3 comprises 15 residues. The CDR3 DNA reads TGTGCCAGCAGCTTAGAAGGACCCCCCTCCTACGAGCAGTACTTC. Translating it yields CASSLEGPPSYEQYF.

The rearrangement uses TRBV20-1 and TRBJ2-7; 10 nucleotides align to TRBD2. The CDR3 totals 14 residues. CDR1 and CDR2 from the germline V gene are DFQATT and SNEGSKA (reference sequence). V was pared by 3 bases and J by 5 bases, with 7 bases of the junction left unmatched. For the CDR3, the DNA is TGCAGTGCTAGTCTAGCGGGAGTGTACCACGAGCAGTACTTC. As protein: CSASLAGVYHEQYF.

This clonotype was seen at least ten times. The V call is TRBV6-2 or TRBV6-3, the J call TRBJ2-1; D gene ambiguous. Germline V gene sequence: CDR1 MNHEY, CDR2 SVGEGT. CDR3 size: 14 residues. V dropped 8 bases and J dropped 2 bases, with 13 bases sitting between them. The CDR3 reads CASAIQKPYNEQFF. In DNA, the CDR3 is TGTGCCAGCGCGATTCAAAAACCCTACAATGAGCAGTTCTTC.